The rows below give T cell receptor beta chains drawn from one sample of a study of blood T cell repertoires in COVID-19. TCRdb's table, derived via immunoSEQ multiplex PCR, lists solely in-frame clones and lacks some. The sample lists over 200,000 clones, approximately 88% seen once, with 3% to 4% in the top ten. The sequenced sample consisted of PBMCs or T cells enriched from blood (not recorded which). The receptors come from a woman in her twenties or thirties who had been exposed to COVID-19. The CDR3 runs from the conserved cysteine through the conserved F or W. The D gene is left open where the match is weak. Not every row has a clone size; where given, it reads once, few, many or a size class.

clone size,J gene,V gene,D gene,CDR3 DNA,CDR3 protein
NA,TRBJ1-5,TRBV19,TRBD1,TGTGCCAGTAGTATACGGGGGACAGGGGTCGGCTCGGGCAATCAGCCCCAGCATTTT,CASSIRGTGVGSGNQPQHF
NA,TRBJ1-2,TRBV6-5,NA,TGTGCCAGCAGTTACCATCGGACAGAGATTAACTATGGCTACACCTTC,CASSYHRTEINYGYTF
NA,TRBJ2-5,TRBV2,TRBD2,TGTGCCAGCGGGACTAGCGGGAGGGGTACGGAGACCCAGTACTTC,CASGTSGRGTETQYF
NA,TRBJ1-1,TRBV7-9,NA,TGTGCCAGCAGCCGGGGTGGGCTGAACACTGAAGCTTTCTTT,CASSRGGLNTEAFF
NA,TRBJ2-7,TRBV10-2,TRBD2,TGCGCCAGCAGTGAGTCGCTAGCGGGAGTTTACGAGCAGTACTTC,CASSESLAGVYEQYF
NA,TRBJ2-5,TRBV28,NA,TGTGCCAGCAGCCTACCGATACAAGAGACCCAGTACTTC,CASSLPIQETQYF
NA,TRBJ1-5,TRBV15,NA,TGTGCCACCAGCAGAGATAGAGCTACTCAGCATTTT,CATSRDRATQHF
NA,TRBJ2-3,TRBV5-1,NA,TGCGCCAGCAGGCCCTACCTAGGGGCAAGCACAGATACGCAGTATTTT,CASRPYLGASTDTQYF
once,TRBJ1-4,TRBV4-1,TRBD1,TGCGCCAGCAGCCCTGGGACAGGCGGCGTGAATGAAAAACTGTTTTTT,CASSPGTGGVNEKLFF
few,TRBJ2-1,TRBV19,TRBD2,TGTGCCAGTAGTGTCGGACTAGCGGGGATTACGGAGCAGTTCTTC,CASSVGLAGITEQFF
NA,TRBJ2-7,TRBV6-5,NA,TGTGCCAGCAGGCAGAACCACGAGCAGTACTTC,CASRQNHEQYF
NA,TRBJ1-4,TRBV9,NA,TGTGCCAGCAGCCCTACAGGGTTTGAAAAACTGTTTTTT,CASSPTGFEKLFF
NA,TRBJ1-5,TRBV6-5,TRBD1,TGTGCCACGGACAGGACTCAGCCCCAGCATTTT,CATDRTQPQHF
few,TRBJ2-7,TRBV7-2,NA,TGTGCCAGCAGTTATACAACCTCGCCCCTTAAAGGGGGCGAGCAGTACTTC,CASSYTTSPLKGGEQYF
NA,TRBJ1-2,TRBV29-1,TRBD1,TGCAGCGTTGAGGAGGATTGGACAGGGGGCAACTATGGCTACACCTTC,CSVEEDWTGGNYGYTF
NA,TRBJ2-1,TRBV19,TRBD2,TGTGCCAGTAGTATAGTCCGCGGGAGGGCCTACAATGAGCAGTTCTTC,CASSIVRGRAYNEQFF
NA,TRBJ2-1,TRBV4-1,NA,TGCGCCAGCAGCCGCCGACCGGGGAGCTCCTACAATGAGCAGTTCTTC,CASSRRPGSSYNEQFF
NA,TRBJ2-2,TRBV11-2,NA,TGTGCCAGCAGCTTTAAGAGGGCGGTGATGGACGGGGAGCTGTTTTTT,CASSFKRAVMDGELFF
NA,TRBJ2-1,TRBV5-1,TRBD2,TGCGCCAGCAGCTTGGGGCTAGCGGGGGACAATGAGCAGTTCTTC,CASSLGLAGDNEQFF
NA,TRBJ1-1,TRBV7-2,NA,TGTGCCAGCAGCTTAGCCAACACAGGGAACACTGAAGCTTTCTTT,CASSLANTGNTEAFF
once,TRBJ2-7,TRBV23-1,TRBD1,TGCGCCAGCAGTCAATCGTCGACAGGGATCTACGAGCAGTACTTC,CASSQSSTGIYEQYF
NA,TRBJ2-7,TRBV7-9,TRBD2,TGTGCCAGCAGCCCCCAGATAGATAGCGGGAGTTACGAGCAGTACTTC,CASSPQIDSGSYEQYF
NA,TRBJ1-2,TRBV5-1,NA,TGCGCCAGCAGCCCAACGACATCCGCCCCCAATTATGGCTACACCTTC,CASSPTTSAPNYGYTF
NA,TRBJ1-5,TRBV9,NA,TGTGCCAGCAGCGCGGGACTGTATAGCAATCAGCCCCAGCATTTT,CASSAGLYSNQPQHF
NA,TRBJ1-2,TRBV19,TRBD1,TGTGCCAGTAGTCCCTCCGGGACAGCTTATGGCTACACCTTC,CASSPSGTAYGYTF
NA,TRBJ1-1,TRBV28,NA,TGTGCCAGCAGTATATCTCCGAACACTGAAGCTTTCTTT,CASSISPNTEAFF
NA,TRBJ1-2,TRBV2,NA,TGTGCCAGCAGTGAAGGTCTGAGACAGAGCTTCTATGGCTACACCTTC,CASSEGLRQSFYGYTF
NA,TRBJ2-7,TRBV27,TRBD1,TGTGCCAGCAGTTACCGGGACAGGACCTACGAGCAGTACTTC,CASSYRDRTYEQYF
NA,TRBJ2-1,TRBV4-1,TRBD2,TGCGCCAGCAGCCATCTCAAACTAGCGGGAGGAGAGGAGCAGTTCTTC,CASSHLKLAGGEEQFF
NA,TRBJ2-7,TRBV28,NA,TGTGCCAGCAGTTTAAGCAGTCAGGGACTGAGGGGGCAGTACTTC,CASSLSSQGLRGQYF
NA,TRBJ1-1,TRBV5-1,TRBD1,TGCGCCAGCAGCTTGTGGGAAACAGGGGGCGGTGAAGCTTTCTTT,CASSLWETGGGEAFF
NA,TRBJ1-4,TRBV5-5,TRBD1,TGTGCCAGCAGAGGGACAGACCGTAATGAAAAACTGTTTTTT,CASRGTDRNEKLFF
NA,TRBJ1-2,TRBV6-5,TRBD1,TGTGCCAGCAGTCCGGGACAGCCCATCTACACCTTC,CASSPGQPIYTF
once,TRBJ2-5,TRBV11-3,NA,TGTGCCAGCAGCTTTGGAGGGCAGAAAGAGACCCAGTACTTC,CASSFGGQKETQYF
NA,TRBJ2-7,TRBV7-2,TRBD2,TGTGCCAGCAGCTCCGTACCTACTAGCGGGAGGGCTAGGGAGCAGTACTTC,CASSSVPTSGRAREQYF
once,TRBJ1-5,TRBV5-1,NA,TGCGCCAGCAGCTTGGCGGGAGGTCAGCCCCAGCATTTT,CASSLAGGQPQHF
NA,TRBJ2-1,TRBV18,NA,TGTGCCAGCTCACCGAGCCCGAGAGGTGAGCAGTTCTTC,CASSPSPRGEQFF
NA,TRBJ2-5,TRBV7-7,NA,TGTGCCAGCAGCTTAGAGCACGGGAACCCCCCAGAGACCCAGTACTTC,CASSLEHGNPPETQYF
few,TRBJ2-6,TRBV5-1,NA,TGCGCCAGCAGCTTGGAAGGGGTCTCTGGGGCCAACGTCCTGACTTTC,CASSLEGVSGANVLTF
NA,TRBJ2-1,TRBV27,NA,TGTGCCAGCAGTAGCGGAAGCTCCTACAATGAGCAGTTCTTC,CASSSGSSYNEQFF
NA,TRBJ2-1,TRBV2,TRBD2,TGTGCCAGCAGCCAACTTGGGACTAGCGGCGATGAGCAGTTCTTC,CASSQLGTSGDEQFF
NA,TRBJ1-1,TRBV30,TRBD1,TGTGCCTGGAGTGTGACAGGGGGCACTGAAGCTTTCTTT,CAWSVTGGTEAFF
NA,TRBJ2-3,TRBV13,TRBD1,TGTGCCAGCAGCGGGGACAGGGGGGTACTAGCGAACACAGATACGCAGTATTTT,CASSGDRGVLANTDTQYF
NA,TRBJ1-2,TRBV2,NA,TGTGCCAGCAGTGGAGGACAGAGCCTCTATGGCTACACCTTC,CASSGGQSLYGYTF
NA,TRBJ2-3,TRBV2,NA,TGTGCCAGCAGTGCGGAGTCGGTGAGCACAGATACGCAGTATTTT,CASSAESVSTDTQYF
NA,TRBJ2-5,TRBV14,TRBD2,TGTGCCAGCAGCCAAGGTCCTAGCGGGATAGAGACCCAGTACTTC,CASSQGPSGIETQYF
NA,TRBJ2-3,TRBV24-1,NA,TGTGCCACCAGTGATCCCCTTAACACAGATACGCAGTATTTT,CATSDPLNTDTQYF
once,TRBJ1-2,TRBV11-3,NA,TGTGCCAGCAGCGAATACAGAGATTACTATGGCTACACCTTC,CASSEYRDYYGYTF